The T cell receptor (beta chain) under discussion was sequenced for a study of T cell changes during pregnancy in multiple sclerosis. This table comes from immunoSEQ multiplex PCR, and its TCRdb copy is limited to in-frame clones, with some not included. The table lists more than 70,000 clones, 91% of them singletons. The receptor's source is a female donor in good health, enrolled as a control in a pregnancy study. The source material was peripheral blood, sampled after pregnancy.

The CDR3 sequence is CASSLTGVDTQYF. CDR3 nucleotides: TGTGCCAGCAGCTTGACAGGGGTAGATACGCAGTATTTT. The gene calls are TRBV5-4 and TRBJ2-3; 7 nucleotides agree with TRBD1. The length of the CDR3 is 13 residues. V trimming: 1 base; J trimming: 5 bases; junction bases outside the gene matches: 1. From germline, CDR1 is SGHNT and CDR2 YYREEE (reference sequence).